Below are 20 T cell receptor beta chains sequenced from a single sample in a study of identical twins. TCRdb processed the 5' RACE reads anew with MiXCR; each CDR3 protein has one entry. The repertoire holds around 530,000 distinct CDR3 sequences, with about 16% as singletons. Another study also made use of these data, one on yellow fever vaccine responses in identical twins.

The sample comprised CD4+ T cells sorted from blood. The origin of the receptors is a woman aged 18-30 years in good health.

This clonotype was counted between two and nine times. The CDR3 sequence: CSATIVGDYQETQYF. In nucleotides, the CDR3 is TGCAGTGCTACCATCGTAGGGGACTACCAAGAGACCCAGTACTTC. The gene calls are TRBV20-1 and TRBJ2-5; D might be TRBD2 (6 bases). CDR3 size: 15 residues. Germline V gene data show CDR1 as DFQATT and CDR2 as SNEGSKA (reference sequence). The ends were cut back, 4 bases at V and 0 bases at J, with 15 bases in the middle.

The chain joins TRBV27 to TRBJ2-1; 11 bases line up with TRBD2. With 5 bases clipped from V and 6 bases from J, the junction kept 12 bases outside the gene matches. The germline V gene has CDR1 MNHEY and CDR2 SMNVEV (reference sequence). CDR3 length: 17 amino acids. The CDR3 is CASSHPSGSGGVNEQFF. DNA for the CDR3: TGTGCCAGCAGTCACCCCTCGGGTAGCGGGGGGGTCAATGAGCAGTTCTTC.

This clonotype was counted only a few times. V usage is TRBV3-1 and J usage is TRBJ2-7; 10 nucleotides line up with TRBD2. V shed 4 bases and J 0 bases; nucleotides not matched to a gene: 6. Per the germline V gene, CDR1 is LGHDT and CDR2 is YNNKEL (reference sequence). The CDR3 length is 16 residues. The CDR3 spells CASSLLRTSGSYEQYF. Here the CDR3 DNA reads TGTGCCAGCAGCCTCCTACGGACTAGCGGCTCCTACGAGCAGTACTTC.

The genes are TRBV3-1 and TRBJ2-3, with TRBD1 matching 7 bases. Germline CDR1 LGHDT, CDR2 YNNKEL (reference sequence). Trimming at V came to 4 bases and at J to 8 bases, leaving 9 bases not matched to a gene. CDR3 length: 14 amino acids. The CDR3 DNA sequence: TGTGCCAGCAGCCTACGACAGGGTATGGGTACGCAGTATTTT. Translation gives CASSLRQGMGTQYF.

This chain uses TRBV5-1 with TRBJ1-3; D is possibly TRBD1 (5 bases). Germline CDR1 reads SGHRS; CDR2 reads YFSETQ. V was pared by 0 bases and J by 0 bases, with 7 bases between. The CDR3 length is 15 residues. The CDR3 reads CASSLEGPSGNTIYF. As DNA, the CDR3 is TGCGCCAGCAGCTTGGAGGGACCCTCTGGAAACACCATATATTTT.

This clonotype was detected only a few times. This chain links TRBV11-3 with TRBJ1-1; no definite D call. The CDR3 spans 14 residues. Trimming left V 4 bases short and J 10 bases short, with 19 bases between. The V gene's germline CDR1 is SGHNT and CDR2 YENEEA. This CDR3 reads CASSYKGSASGAFF. The CDR3 nucleotides read TGTGCCAGCAGCTACAAAGGCAGCGCGTCAGGAGCTTTCTTT.

The gene calls are TRBV5-1 and TRBJ2-7, with 8 bases identical to TRBD2. The V and J ends lost 5 bases and 7 bases, in that order; junction bases with no gene match: 8. Per the germline V gene, CDR1 is SGHRS and CDR2 is YFSETQ. This CDR3 is 13 amino acids long. This chain's CDR3 is CASRAGEVSEQYF. The CDR3 coding sequence is TGCGCCAGCAGAGCGGGAGAAGTGAGTGAGCAGTACTTC.

The rearrangement links TRBV5-6 to TRBJ2-3; TRBD2 is a possible D gene (6 bases). CDR1 and CDR2 (germline): SGHDT, YYEEEE. V was cut by 8 bases and J by 0 bases, with 10 bases left in between. CDR3 size: 13 residues. The CDR3 DNA follows: TGTGCCAGTAGGGACTGGAGCACAGATACGCAGTATTTT. This codes for CASRDWSTDTQYF.

In this sample, this clonotype turned up many times. The rearrangement links TRBV27 to TRBJ2-5; D might be TRBD2 (6 bases). CDR1 and CDR2 from the germline V gene are MNHEY and SMNVEV (reference sequence). The CDR3 sequence is 14 residues long. V was trimmed by 3 bases and J by 1 base, leaving 9 bases between them. The CDR3 region is CASSFRRGQETQYF. The CDR3 region has the DNA TGTGCCAGCAGTTTCAGGAGGGGCCAAGAGACCCAGTACTTC.

This clonotype has only a few counts. The V and J genes are TRBV7-3 and TRBJ2-3; 13 bases match TRBD2. The J segment lost 2 bases and the V segment lost 4 bases, leaving 6 bases of the junction unmatched. Germline V gene sequence: CDR1 SGHTA, CDR2 FQGTGA. The CDR3 consists of 17 residues. Here the CDR3 DNA reads TGTGCCAGCAGCTCCCGGACTAGCGGGGGCTCCACAGATACGCAGTATTTT. Translated: CASSSRTSGGSTDTQYF.

The chain links TRBV5-1 to TRBJ2-7; D might be TRBD1 (6 bases). Germline-derived CDR1 and CDR2 are SGHRS and YFSETQ. With 0 bases removed from V and 4 bases from J, the gap between germline ends came to 14 bases. This CDR3 contains 15 residues. The DNA of the CDR3 is TGCGCCAGCAGCTTGGTAGGGACATCCATTTACGAGCAGTACTTC. This translates into CASSLVGTSIYEQYF. The full variable domain, with the rest looked up from reference TRBV5-1 and TRBJ2-7, is KAGVTQTPRYLIKTRGQQVTLSCSPISGHRSVSWYQQTPGQGLQFLFEYFSETQRNKGNFPGRFSGRQFSNSRSEMNVSTLELGDSALYLCASSLVGTSIYEQYFGPGTRLTVT.

The V and J genes are TRBV5-6 and TRBJ2-7, with D maybe TRBD2 (6 bases). V lost 5 bases and J 2 bases, leaving 14 bases between the germline ends. Germline assignment: CDR1 SGHDT and CDR2 YYEEEE. The CDR3 contains 14 residues. The CDR3 DNA reads as TGTGCCAGCAGGGGAAGGGACTCCACCTACGAGCAGTACTTC. Translating it yields CASRGRDSTYEQYF. The complete variable domain, with remaining parts taken from reference TRBV5-6 and TRBJ2-7, reads DAGVTQSPTHLIKTRGQQVTLRCSPKSGHDTVSWYQQALGQGPQFIFQYYEEEERQRGNFPDRFSGHQFPNYSSELNVNALLLGDSALYLCASRGRDSTYEQYFGPGTRLTVT.

The V and J genes are TRBV20-1 and TRBJ1-1; possible D gene TRBD1, 5 bases. Trimming removed 3 bases at V and 5 bases at J, with 13 bases between. Germline V lookup: CDR1 DFQATT, CDR2 SNEGSKA (reference sequence). There are 13 residues in the CDR3. This CDR3 reads CSASQGSFTEAFF. Here the CDR3 DNA reads TGCAGTGCTAGCCAGGGAAGCTTTACTGAAGCTTTCTTT.

The chain is built from TRBV6-1 and TRBJ2-7, with D possibly TRBD1 on 5 matching bases. The CDR3 is 15 amino acids. The germline gives CDR1 MNHNS, CDR2 SASEGT. The V gene lost 6 bases and the J gene lost 4 bases, with 19 bases spanning the gap. The CDR3 spells CASSTQDGVGYEQYV. As DNA, the CDR3 is TGTGCCAGCAGCACACAGGATGGGGTGGGATACGAGCAGTACGTC.

V gene TRBV5-1 combines with J gene TRBJ1-2; D possibly corresponds to TRBD1 (6 bases). The CDR3 runs to 14 residues. The V gene's germline CDR1 is SGHRS and CDR2 YFSETQ. V was shortened by 0 bases and J by 6 bases, with 12 bases between the two germline ends. The DNA of the CDR3 is TGCGCCAGCAGCTTGGGAAAACAGGGCGATGGCTACACCTTC. Protein: CASSLGKQGDGYTF.

The chain employs TRBV28 and TRBJ2-5, with unresolved D. V lost 6 bases and J lost 2, with 13 bases in between. The CDR3 loop spans 14 amino acids. The germline CDR1 and CDR2 sequences are MDHEN and SYDVKM. The DNA for the CDR3 is TGTGCCAGCAGCCCCCGGGCAATACAAGAGACCCAGTACTTC. Residues: CASSPRAIQETQYF. Full variable domain (outside the CDR3, taken from reference TRBV28 and TRBJ2-5): DVKVTQSSRYLVKRTGEKVFLECVQDMDHENMFWYRQDPGLGLRLIYFSYDVKMKEKGDIPEGYSVSREKKERFSLILESASTNQTSMYLCASSPRAIQETQYFGPGTRLLVL.

The genes are TRBV10-3 and TRBJ2-5; TRBD2 agrees at 11 bases. The CDR3 is 14 amino acids. Germline values: CDR1 ENHRY, CDR2 SYGVKD. V trimming: 4 bases; J trimming: 2 bases; junction bases outside the gene matches: 0. For the CDR3, the DNA is TGTGCCATCAGTGGACTAGCGGGACAAGAGACCCAGTACTTC. It encodes CAISGLAGQETQYF.

This clonotype turned up a few times. The chain is built from TRBV7-9 and TRBJ1-5; D is ambiguous. The ends were cut back, 3 bases at V and 5 bases at J, with 11 bases in the middle. This CDR3 has 14 amino acids. The germline V gene encodes CDR1 SEHNR and CDR2 FQNEAQ (reference sequence). The CDR3 sequence: CASSFGFGDQPQHF. The DNA for the CDR3 is TGTGCCAGCAGCTTCGGGTTTGGCGATCAGCCCCAGCATTTT.

The sample holds a few counts of this clonotype. The gene calls are TRBV7-7 and TRBJ2-7, with D perhaps TRBD1 (6 bases). This CDR3 spans 17 amino acids. Germline assignment: CDR1 SSHAT and CDR2 FNYEAQ (reference sequence). The V end lost 4 bases, the J end lost 1 base, and 20 bases lay between the germline ends. The CDR3 DNA reads as TGTGCCAGCAGCTCCAGTGATTACGGGACAAAGTCCTACGAGCAGTACGTC. Protein: CASSSSDYGTKSYEQYV.

The chain is built from TRBV15 and TRBJ2-7; 11 bases line up with TRBD2. The CDR3 spans 17 residues. V lost 1 base and J lost 1; bases outside the gene matches: 6. The germline V gene encodes CDR1 LNHNV and CDR2 YYDKDF (reference sequence). CDR3 protein: CATSRGGTSGYSYEQYF. Written as DNA, the CDR3 is TGTGCCACCAGCAGAGGAGGGACTAGCGGATATTCCTACGAGCAGTACTTC.